This T cell receptor beta chain derives from a study of T cells in Graves' hyperthyroidism and ophthalmopathy (dated by TCRdb to about 2019). A note on the overall study: Peripheral blood samples were taken at the time of initial diagnosis, prior to any treatment. TCR V-J signatures able to tell the groups apart were searched for in a discovery cohort of some 100 patients, of whom under 45 had Graves' ophthalmopathy and 57 had stable Graves' hyperthyroidism. Prospective prediction of ophthalmopathy was tested in an independent validation cohort of approximately 18 hyperthyroidism patients and 17 patients who later progressed to ophthalmopathy. The 95 to 100 discovery patients were divided at random into training and test sets in a 7:3 ratio. In addition, the study compared T-cell repertoires in thyroid tissue and in blood from about six Graves' hyperthyroidism patients. After blood sampling, hyperthyroidism patients were treated with methimazole at a starting dose of 30 mg daily, and ophthalmopathy patients were treated with high-dose intravenous methylprednisolone. The paper describes TCR Vbeta CDR3 sequencing of 140 or so peripheral blood samples, made up of fewer than 50 ophthalmopathy patients, some 76 hyperthyroidism patients and around 17 progressor patients. Summary of the overall study and its limitations: In validation, the model predicted progression to ophthalmopathy with 55% to 71% sensitivity and around 72% specificity, a median of 6.5 months before onset. A model built on a 13 V-J signature distinguished ophthalmopathy from stable hyperthyroidism, reaching approximately 89% sensitivity and under 84% specificity in cross-validation and 80%/75% in testing. No statistical method was used to fix the sample size in advance, and group allocation was not hidden from the investigators. Most expanded thyroid clonotypes (frequency above 0.001) were also detected in blood, suggesting blood repertoires may reflect thyroid immune responses.

This clonotype was observed a handful of times. Its antigen is unknown. The sample holds no much larger clone one base away, and base qualities are not on file. The TCR beta CDR3 regions were amplified from RNA transcripts. The first round of RT-PCR for the TCR CDR3 was performed with the HTBI primer set and the Qiagen OneStep RT-PCR kit. Libraries were constructed in a second round of multiplex PCR, after which size selection and purification were carried out. Sequencing of the libraries was done on an Illumina HiSeq2000 using paired-end 100 bp reads. As for the original processing: SOAPnuke was used to process the raw data, with reads discarded if the reads contained adapters or uncalled bases, had a mean Phred below 15, or lacked an exact constant-primer or identifier match. COPE v1.2.5 was used to merge the high-quality paired reads, and each unique nucleotide sequence was defined as a clonotype. Clonotypes were aligned to IMGT TRBV, TRBD and TRBJ reference segments using MiTCR v1.1. The analysis included only V-J combinations with a frequency above 0.0001, which together covered more than 98% of the repertoires. A TCS score was defined as the ratio between F50 (clonal expansion) and ExV (chaos), using BLOSUM62-based TCRdist between CDR3 peptides within each V-J. Welch's t-statistics and random forest reduced just over 500 V-J features to roughly 13, which were used in a naive Bayes classifier (R e1071). TCRdb cleaned the public reads at Q25 with fastp, built clones with MiXCR and kept in-frame beta chains. Records with the same CDR3 protein are collapsed into one entry carrying the most frequent genes and DNA. TCRdb's processing, not the study's, gives the V and J calls here. This sample lists hundreds of thousands of distinct CDR3 sequences; roughly 25% were detected once. The top ten constitute less than 85% of the sample.

V loses 5 bases at its end and J loses 2 bases; junction bases beyond the gene matches: 3. Sequences SGHAT (CDR1) and FQNNGV (CDR2) are obtained from the germline V gene. The cysteine opens and the phenylalanine closes a CDR3 of 15 amino acids. The DNA shown is the 45-base CDR3, in frame from base 1. A patient counted as having stable Graves' hyperthyroidism if no progression to ophthalmopathy occurred over 18 months of follow-up. Hyperthyroidism patients were newly diagnosed, with disease duration under 2 months, and aged 18 to 65 years. The study excluded patients with uncontrolled infections, other autoimmune diseases, pregnancy or lactation. Clinical symptoms, serum thyroxine and TRAb, thyroid ultrasound, and orbital computed tomography formed the basis for the diagnoses. Ficoll-Paque density gradient centrifugation was used to isolate PBMCs from around 10 ml of fresh peripheral blood. Trizol reagent was used to extract total RNA, and RNA quality was then checked on an Agilent 2100 Bioanalyzer.

The V and J genes are TRBV11-2 and TRBJ1-5, with 10 central nucleotides matching TRBD1. Material: blood. This receptor was obtained from a man in his fifties or sixties with Graves' hyperthyroidism. The CDR3: CASSRGTGGNQPQHF. The DNA is as follows: TGTGCCAGCAGCCGAGGGACAGGGGGCAATCAGCCCCAGCATTTT.